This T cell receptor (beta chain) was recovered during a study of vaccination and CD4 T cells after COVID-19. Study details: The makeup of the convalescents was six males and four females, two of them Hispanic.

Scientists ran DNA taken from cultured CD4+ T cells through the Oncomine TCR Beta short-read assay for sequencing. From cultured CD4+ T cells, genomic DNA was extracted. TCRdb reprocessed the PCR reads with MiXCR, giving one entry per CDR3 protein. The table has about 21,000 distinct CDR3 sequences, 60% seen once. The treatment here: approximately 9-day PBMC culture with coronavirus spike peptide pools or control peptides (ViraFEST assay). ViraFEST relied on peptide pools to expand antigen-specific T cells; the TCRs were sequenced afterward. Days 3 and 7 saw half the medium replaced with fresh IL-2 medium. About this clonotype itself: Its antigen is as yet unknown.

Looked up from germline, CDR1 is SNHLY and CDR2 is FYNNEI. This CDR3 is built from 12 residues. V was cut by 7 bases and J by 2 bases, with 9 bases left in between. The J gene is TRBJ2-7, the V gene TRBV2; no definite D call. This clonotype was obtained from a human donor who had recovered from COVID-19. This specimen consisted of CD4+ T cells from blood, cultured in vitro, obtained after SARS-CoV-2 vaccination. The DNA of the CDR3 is TGTGCCAGCATGGTCAGCCCCTACGAGCAGTACTTC. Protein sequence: CASMVSPYEQYF.